These T cell receptor beta chains were read from a single sample in a study of shared clonotypes between healthy human individuals. This table comes from immunoSEQ multiplex PCR, and its TCRdb copy is limited to in-frame clones, with some not included. The sample includes hundreds of thousands of clones, 95% to 96% of them seen just once. Sequenced sample: naive CD8+ T cells sorted from blood. These receptors all stem from a woman under 40 in good health. Both conserved end residues are part of each CDR3. Fields, in order: V gene, clone size, CDR3 length, J gene, D gene, CDR3 protein, CDR3 DNA. The D gene is left open where the match is weak. The size entry is marked missing in some rows and otherwise reads once, few, many or a size class.

TRBV2	NA	14	TRBJ2-3	TRBD2	CASTLTSAADTQYF	TGTGCCAGCACCCTGACTAGCGCTGCAGATACGCAGTATTTT
TRBV28	once	15	TRBJ2-7	TRBD1	CASKPRDRETYEQYF	TGTGCCAGCAAACCTCGGGACAGGGAGACCTACGAGCAGTACTTC
TRBV5-8	NA	14	TRBJ1-1	TRBD1	CASSWGPGTAEAFF	TGTGCCAGCAGCTGGGGTCCTGGGACAGCGGAAGCTTTCTTT
TRBV18	NA	16	TRBJ2-7	NA	CASSPVLSSNSYEQYF	TGTGCCAGCTCACCAGTTTTGAGTAGTAATTCCTACGAGCAGTACTTC
TRBV2	NA	14	TRBJ2-7	NA	CASSGGYPDYEQYF	TGTGCCAGCAGTGGAGGCTACCCTGACTACGAGCAGTACTTC
TRBV19	few	14	TRBJ1-1	NA	CASIPPGLNTEAFF	TGTGCCAGTATCCCCCCAGGGTTGAACACTGAAGCTTTCTTT
TRBV6-5	NA	15	TRBJ2-7	NA	CASSPVPRGSYEQYF	TGTGCCAGCAGTCCGGTCCCCAGGGGATCCTACGAGCAGTACTTC
TRBV7-9	NA	16	TRBJ2-1	NA	CASSFDGQYSYNEQFF	TGTGCCAGCAGCTTTGACGGACAGTACTCCTACAATGAGCAGTTCTTC
TRBV10-3	NA	16	TRBJ2-3	NA	CAISGPTGVSTDTQYF	TGTGCCATCAGCGGACCGACCGGGGTTAGCACAGATACGCAGTATTTT
TRBV28	NA	15	TRBJ2-3	NA	CASSLPQRVADTQYF	TGTGCCAGCAGTTTACCCCAGCGGGTGGCAGATACGCAGTATTTT
TRBV13	NA	15	TRBJ2-7	TRBD1	CASSLRTGGPYEQYF	TGTGCCAGCAGCCTTCGGACAGGGGGACCCTACGAGCAGTACTTC
TRBV6-5	NA	15	TRBJ2-3	TRBD2	CASSLVAGAGDTQYF	TGTGCCAGCAGTTTGGTAGCGGGAGCCGGGGATACGCAGTATTTT
TRBV5-4	NA	14	TRBJ1-1	TRBD1	CASSFTGGDTEAFF	TGTGCCAGCAGCTTCACAGGGGGGGACACTGAAGCTTTCTTT
TRBV27	NA	15	TRBJ2-2	TRBD1	CASTKDRADTGELFF	TGTGCCAGCACCAAAGACAGGGCAGACACCGGGGAGCTGTTTTTT
TRBV6-6	NA	14	TRBJ2-1	NA	CASSYSTGYNEQFF	TGTGCCAGCAGTTACTCGACGGGGTACAATGAGCAGTTCTTC
TRBV2	NA	12	TRBJ1-5	NA	CASNSGNQPQHF	TGTGCCAGCAATTCGGGCAATCAGCCCCAGCATTTT
TRBV5-6	NA	17	TRBJ2-7	NA	CASTPKFWTEGSYEQYF	TGTGCCAGCACTCCTAAGTTTTGGACAGAGGGATCCTACGAGCAGTACTTC
TRBV5-4	NA	13	TRBJ2-7	NA	CASSLQVSYEQYF	TGTGCCAGCAGCTTACAAGTCTCCTACGAGCAGTACTTC
TRBV19	NA	15	TRBJ1-5	NA	CASSIQGFENQPQHF	TGTGCCAGTAGTATACAGGGTTTTGAGAATCAGCCCCAGCATTTT
TRBV5-4	NA	15	TRBJ1-1	NA	CASSKNPGPNTEAFF	TGTGCCAGCAGCAAAAATCCGGGACCAAACACTGAAGCTTTCTTT
TRBV19	once	13	TRBJ1-1	NA	CASGDTMNTEAFF	TGTGCCAGCGGGGACACTATGAACACTGAAGCTTTCTTT
TRBV27	NA	21	TRBJ2-2	TRBD1	CASSLRPGQGRGLEATGELFF	TGTGCCAGCAGTTTGAGACCGGGACAGGGAAGAGGACTAGAGGCCACCGGGGAGCTGTTTTTT
TRBV27	NA	15	TRBJ1-5	NA	CASSPGGFFNQPQHF	TGTGCCAGCAGCCCCGGAGGTTTTTTCAATCAGCCCCAGCATTTT
TRBV9	NA	17	TRBJ2-5	TRBD2	CASSFSGLAGAVETQYF	TGTGCCAGCAGCTTCTCCGGACTAGCGGGAGCGGTAGAGACCCAGTACTTC
TRBV4-2	NA	12	TRBJ1-2	NA	CASSQGHGPYTF	TGTGCCAGCAGCCAAGGTCACGGACCCTACACCTTC
TRBV28	once	15	TRBJ1-1	NA	CASRSSWAGSTEAFF	TGTGCCAGCCGGTCTTCGTGGGCAGGGAGTACTGAAGCTTTCTTT
TRBV15	NA	18	TRBJ2-2	NA	CATSRPINLAENTGELFF	TGTGCCACCAGCAGACCCATAAATTTAGCTGAGAACACCGGGGAGCTGTTTTTT